This T cell receptor (beta chain) was identified in a study of control samples from healthy donors and cancer patients. Data came from immunoSEQ multiplex PCR; TCRdb stores just in-frame clones and leaves some out. The sample holds more than 70,000 clones; about 90% are singletons and the top ten take about a fifth. The clonotype originates from a man in his 60s with lung cancer. The sample comprised PBMCs.

As DNA, the CDR3 is TGTGCCAGCAACTCCGGACGGGACACCGGGGAGCTGTTTTTT. Its protein product is CASNSGRDTGELFF. The chain links TRBV2 to TRBJ2-2; the D is unclear. The CDR3 is made up of 14 amino acids. Germline CDR1 is SNHLY and CDR2 is FYNNEI. V lost 7 bases and J 3 bases, leaving 12 bases between the germline ends. The whole variable domain, remainder taken from reference TRBV2 and TRBJ2-2, is EPEVTQTPSHQVTQMGQEVILRCVPISNHLYFYWYRQILGQKVEFLVSFYNNEISEKSEIFDDQFSVERPDGSNFTLKIRSTKLEDSAMYFCASNSGRDTGELFFGEGSRLTVL.